This T cell receptor beta chain appears in the sequencing data of a study of cytomegalovirus exposure and HLA in healthy donors. With respect to this clone: Its antigen is not known.

Primers for the PCR totalled 60 Vbeta and 13 Jbeta. Using immunoSEQ multiplex PCR, the repertoire was profiled, and TCRdb retains in-frame clones only, with some absent. The sample lists 150,000 to 200,000 clones, 70% to 80% occurring once. Germline loops: CDR1 MRHNA, CDR2 SNTAGT. V shed 2 bases, J shed 10 bases, and the junction held 17 bases outside the gene matches. The CDR3 loop spans 17 amino acids. Study results and limitations: The study listed under 200 cytomegalovirus-associated TCR beta chains.

The chain couples TRBV6-4 to TRBJ2-3, with 8 bases matching TRBD2. The sequencing input was PBMCs. The sequence came from a woman aged 40 to 50 in good health and CMV-seronegative. The CDR3 region is CASSDPTRTGGLGAQYF. Written as DNA, the CDR3 is TGTGCCAGCAGTGACCCGACTAGGACGGGGGGGCTCGGTGCGCAGTATTTT.